This T cell receptor (beta chain) was recorded in a study of T cell changes during pregnancy in multiple sclerosis. The germline CDR1 and CDR2 sequences are KGHSH and LQKENI. The ends lost 2 bases at V and 3 bases at J; junction bases unmatched: 6. The CDR3 has 17 amino acids. This clone was recorded once. The method was immunoSEQ multiplex PCR; TCRdb's version includes in-frame clones alone and lacks a portion of them. The sample records approximately 79,000 clones, roughly 92% being singletons. The origin of this receptor is a female donor with multiple sclerosis, enrolled in a pregnancy study. V usage is TRBV18 and J usage is TRBJ2-3, with TRBD2 matching over 12 bases. The input for sequencing was CD4+ T cells from peripheral blood mononuclear cells, taken before pregnancy. The CDR3 DNA sequence: TGTGCCAGCTCACCAATAGTTGGGACTAGCGGGACAGATACGCAGTATTTT. This gives the protein CASSPIVGTSGTDTQYF.